The table lists the clone carrying this T cell receptor beta chain with a few counts. The target antigen is unknown. Healthy donors of bone marrow made up the group. Germline-derived CDR1 and CDR2 are SQVTM and ANQGSEA. Germline trimming cut 7 bases from V and 3 bases from J; bases unmatched to any gene: 8. This CDR3 comprises 13 residues. This sample was taken from a study of cytomegalovirus exposure and HLA in healthy donors. Study results and limitations: Analysis was carried out at a later point, and it linked a missense DCLRE1C variant to TCR beta V- and J-gene trimming.

The PCR made use of 60 Vbeta and 13 Jbeta primers. The method was immunoSEQ multiplex PCR; TCRdb's version includes in-frame clones alone and lacks a portion of them. The sample comprises about 200,000 clones, around three quarters of which are singletons, and 1.5% to 2% rests with the top ten. This TCR came from a man aged 25-45 years in good health and CMV-seronegative. The V gene is TRBV29-1, the J gene TRBJ2-5; 7 bases map to TRBD1. The sequencing input was PBMCs. CDR3 sequence: CSGAGTAKETQYF. CDR3 nucleotides: TGCAGCGGAGCCGGGACAGCAAAAGAGACCCAGTACTTC.